This entry lists 3 T cell receptor beta chains sequenced from one sample in a study of T cell repertoires in cytomegalovirus infection. MiXCR, run by TCRdb on the reads, gives a single entry per CDR3 protein. The table shows around 270,000 distinct CDR3 sequences, with around 9% occurring only once. Sequencing used PBMCs. The origin of the receptors is a human donor in good health (CMV status not recorded). Some clones in this sample may be carry-over from other donors' samples.

The chain recombines TRBV11-2 with TRBJ2-3, with 8 nucleotides matching TRBD2. The CDR3 runs 15 residues. J was trimmed by 4 bases and V by 5 bases; bases with no gene match: 8. Germline V CDR1 and CDR2: SGHAT, FQNNGV. The CDR3 reads CASSNRAGAADTQYF. The CDR3 DNA reads TGTGCCAGCAGCAACCGAGCGGGAGCGGCAGATACGCAGTATTTT.

This clonotype was observed many times. V and J are TRBV7-2 and TRBJ2-3; 9 bases fit TRBD1. The CDR3 length is 15 residues. Unmatched junction bases numbered 7, after V lost 6 bases and J lost 3 bases. Germline-derived CDR1 and CDR2 are SGHTA and FQGNSA. The CDR3 is CASRKNRGRTDTQYF. The CDR3, as DNA: TGTGCCAGCAGGAAAAACAGGGGGCGAACAGATACGCAGTATTTT. The entire variable domain, with the rest obtained from reference TRBV7-2 and TRBJ2-3, is as follows: GAGVSQSPSNKVTEKGKDVELRCDPISGHTALYWYRQSLGQGLEFLIYFQGNSAPDKSGLPSDRFSAERTGGSVSTLTIQRTQQEDSAVYLCASRKNRGRTDTQYFGPGTRLTVL.

This clonotype was counted a few times. This chain links TRBV11-2 with TRBJ2-4, with TRBD1 matching over 8 bases. Trimming cost V 5 bases and J 0 bases; bases outside gene matches: 15. The CDR3 runs to 19 residues. CDR1 and CDR2 from the germline V gene are SGHAT and FQNNGV. In nucleotides, the CDR3 is TGTGCCAGCAGCACCCACCGGGACAGGTATAGGGTAGCCAAAAACATTCAGTACTTC. It is translated as CASSTHRDRYRVAKNIQYF.